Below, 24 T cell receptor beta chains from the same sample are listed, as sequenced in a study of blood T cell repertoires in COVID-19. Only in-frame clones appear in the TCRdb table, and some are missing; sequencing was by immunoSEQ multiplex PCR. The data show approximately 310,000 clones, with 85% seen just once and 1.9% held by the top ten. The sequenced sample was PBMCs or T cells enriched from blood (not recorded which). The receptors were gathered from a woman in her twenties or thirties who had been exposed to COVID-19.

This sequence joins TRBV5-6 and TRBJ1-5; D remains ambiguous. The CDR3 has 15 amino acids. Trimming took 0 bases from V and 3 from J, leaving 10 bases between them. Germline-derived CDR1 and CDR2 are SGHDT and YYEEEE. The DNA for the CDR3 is TGTGCCAGCAGCTTGGGAGGGCAGTCCAATCAGCCCCAGCATTTT. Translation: CASSLGGQSNQPQHF.

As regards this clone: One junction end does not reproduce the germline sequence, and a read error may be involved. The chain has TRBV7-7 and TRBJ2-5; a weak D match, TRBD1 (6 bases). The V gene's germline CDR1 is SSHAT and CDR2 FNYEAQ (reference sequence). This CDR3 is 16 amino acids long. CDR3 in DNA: TGTGCTAGCAGCCCCAACAGGGTGGGGATCCAAGAGACCCAGTACTTC. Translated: CASSPNRVGIQETQYF.

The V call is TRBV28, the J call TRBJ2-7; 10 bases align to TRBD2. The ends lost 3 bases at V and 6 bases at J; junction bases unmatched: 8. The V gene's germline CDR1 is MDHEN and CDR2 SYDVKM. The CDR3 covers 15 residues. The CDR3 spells CASSFLAGVRGEQYF. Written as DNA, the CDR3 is TGTGCCAGCAGTTTCCTAGCGGGAGTACGAGGCGAGCAGTACTTC.

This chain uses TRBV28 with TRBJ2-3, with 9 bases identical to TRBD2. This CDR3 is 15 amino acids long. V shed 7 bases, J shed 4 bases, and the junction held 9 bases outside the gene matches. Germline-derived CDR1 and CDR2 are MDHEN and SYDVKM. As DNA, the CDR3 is TGTGCCAGCAAAGTAGCGGGAGAACGACCAGATACGCAGTATTTT. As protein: CASKVAGERPDTQYF.

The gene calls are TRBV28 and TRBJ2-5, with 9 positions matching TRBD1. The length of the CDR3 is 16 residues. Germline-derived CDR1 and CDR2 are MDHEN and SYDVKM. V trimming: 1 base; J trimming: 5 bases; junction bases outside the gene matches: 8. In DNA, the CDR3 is TGTGCCAGCAGTTTATCGGGACAGGGTGCTTGGGAGACCCAGTACTTC. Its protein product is CASSLSGQGAWETQYF.

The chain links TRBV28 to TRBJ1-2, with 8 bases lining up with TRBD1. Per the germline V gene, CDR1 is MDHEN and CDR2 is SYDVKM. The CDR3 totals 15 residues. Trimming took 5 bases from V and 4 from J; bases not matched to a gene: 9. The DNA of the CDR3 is TGTGCCAGCAGTCCAGCAGGGGGCTGGGGCTATGGCTACACCTTC. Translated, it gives CASSPAGGWGYGYTF.

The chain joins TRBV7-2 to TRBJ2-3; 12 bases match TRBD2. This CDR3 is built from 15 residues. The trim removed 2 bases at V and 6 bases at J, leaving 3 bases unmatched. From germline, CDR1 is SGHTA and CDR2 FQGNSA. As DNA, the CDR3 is TGTGCCAGCAGCTTACTAGCGGGGGGGCCCGATACGCAGTATTTT. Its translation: CASSLLAGGPDTQYF. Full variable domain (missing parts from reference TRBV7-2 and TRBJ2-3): GAGVSQSPSNKVTEKGKDVELRCDPISGHTALYWYRQSLGQGLEFLIYFQGNSAPDKSGLPSDRFSAERTGGSVSTLTIQRTQQEDSAVYLCASSLLAGGPDTQYFGPGTRLTVL.

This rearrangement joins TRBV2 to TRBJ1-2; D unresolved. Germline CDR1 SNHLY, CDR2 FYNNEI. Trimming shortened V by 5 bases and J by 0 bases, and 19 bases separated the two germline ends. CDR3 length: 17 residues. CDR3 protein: CASSSTLTVDANYGYTF. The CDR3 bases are TGTGCCAGCAGTTCCACCTTAACAGTGGATGCTAACTATGGCTACACCTTC.

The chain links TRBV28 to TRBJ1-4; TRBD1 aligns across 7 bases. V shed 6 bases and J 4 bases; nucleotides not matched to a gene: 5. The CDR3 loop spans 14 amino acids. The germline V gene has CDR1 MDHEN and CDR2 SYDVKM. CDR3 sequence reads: CASSLGQLNEKLFF. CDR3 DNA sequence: TGTGCCAGCAGCCTGGGACAGCTTAATGAAAAACTGTTTTTT.

This CDR3 reads CASSDLGELFF. Written as DNA, the CDR3 is TGTGCCAGCAGTGACCTTGGGGAGCTGTTTTTT. The chain links TRBV6-1 to TRBJ2-2; D not resolved. Germline V CDR1 and CDR2: MNHNS, SASEGT. This CDR3 has 11 residues. Trimming pared 3 bases from V and 8 bases from J, leaving 4 bases between.

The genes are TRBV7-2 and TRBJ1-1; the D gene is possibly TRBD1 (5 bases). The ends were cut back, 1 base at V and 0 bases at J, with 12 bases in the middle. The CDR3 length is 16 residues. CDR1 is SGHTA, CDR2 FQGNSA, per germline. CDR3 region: CASSLVPQGMNTEAFF. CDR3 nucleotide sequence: TGTGCCAGCAGCTTAGTTCCCCAGGGAATGAACACTGAAGCTTTCTTT.

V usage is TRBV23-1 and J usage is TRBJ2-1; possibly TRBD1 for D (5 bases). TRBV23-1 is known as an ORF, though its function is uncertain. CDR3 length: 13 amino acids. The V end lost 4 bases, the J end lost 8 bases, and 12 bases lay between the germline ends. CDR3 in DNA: TGCGCCAGCAGTCGGAGTCTGGGGCATGAGCAGTTCTTC. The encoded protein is CASSRSLGHEQFF.

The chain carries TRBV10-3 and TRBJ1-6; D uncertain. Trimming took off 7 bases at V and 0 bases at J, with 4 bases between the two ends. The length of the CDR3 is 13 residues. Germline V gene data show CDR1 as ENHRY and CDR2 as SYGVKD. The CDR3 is CAITGSYNSPLHF. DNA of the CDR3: TGTGCCATCACGGGCTCCTATAATTCACCCCTCCACTTT.

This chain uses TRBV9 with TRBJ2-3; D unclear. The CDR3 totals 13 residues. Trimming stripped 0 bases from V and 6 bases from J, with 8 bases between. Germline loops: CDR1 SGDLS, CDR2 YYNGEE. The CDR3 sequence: CASSVDSSDTQYF. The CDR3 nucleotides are TGTGCCAGCAGCGTAGACTCCTCGGATACGCAGTATTTT.

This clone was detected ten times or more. The CDR3 DNA follows: TGTGCCAGCAGTGGGGTGGGGACAGGGGAGTACGAGCAGTACTTC. It specifies CASSGVGTGEYEQYF. The chain is built from TRBV27 and TRBJ2-7, with 10 bases identical to TRBD1. The V and J ends lost 5 bases and 4 bases, in that order; junction bases with no gene match: 8. The CDR3 is 15 residues long. Germline V lookup: CDR1 MNHEY, CDR2 SMNVEV (reference sequence).

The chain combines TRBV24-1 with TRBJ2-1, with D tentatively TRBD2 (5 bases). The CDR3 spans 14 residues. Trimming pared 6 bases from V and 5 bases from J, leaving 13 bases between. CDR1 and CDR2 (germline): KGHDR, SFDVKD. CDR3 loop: CATSLGGPNNEQFF. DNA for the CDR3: TGTGCCACCAGTTTAGGCGGGCCGAACAATGAGCAGTTCTTC.

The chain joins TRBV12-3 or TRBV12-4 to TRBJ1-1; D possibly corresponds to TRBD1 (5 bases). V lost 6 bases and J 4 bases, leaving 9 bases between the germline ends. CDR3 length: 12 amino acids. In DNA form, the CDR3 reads TGTGCCAGCAGGAGAGACAGCACTGAAGCTTTCTTT. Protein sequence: CASRRDSTEAFF.

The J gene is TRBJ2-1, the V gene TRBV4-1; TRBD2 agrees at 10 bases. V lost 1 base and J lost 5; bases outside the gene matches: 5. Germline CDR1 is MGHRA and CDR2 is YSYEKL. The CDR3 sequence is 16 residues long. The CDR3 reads CASSQVKGLANNEQFF. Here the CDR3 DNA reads TGCGCCAGCAGCCAAGTTAAGGGACTAGCGAACAATGAGCAGTTCTTC.

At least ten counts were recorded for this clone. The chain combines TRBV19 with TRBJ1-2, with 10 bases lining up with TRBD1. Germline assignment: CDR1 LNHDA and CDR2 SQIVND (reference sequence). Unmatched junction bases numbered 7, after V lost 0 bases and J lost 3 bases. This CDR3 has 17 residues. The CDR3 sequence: CASSIDHATGGYYGYTF. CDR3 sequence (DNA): TGTGCCAGTAGTATAGATCATGCGACAGGGGGCTACTATGGCTACACCTTC.

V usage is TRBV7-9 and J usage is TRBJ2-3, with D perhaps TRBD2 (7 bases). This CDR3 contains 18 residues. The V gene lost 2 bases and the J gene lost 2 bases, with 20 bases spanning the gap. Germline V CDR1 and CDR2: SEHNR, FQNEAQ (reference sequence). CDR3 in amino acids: CASSLLRAGAPDTDTQYF. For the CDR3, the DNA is TGTGCCAGCAGCTTACTACGGGCGGGGGCTCCTGACACAGATACGCAGTATTTT.

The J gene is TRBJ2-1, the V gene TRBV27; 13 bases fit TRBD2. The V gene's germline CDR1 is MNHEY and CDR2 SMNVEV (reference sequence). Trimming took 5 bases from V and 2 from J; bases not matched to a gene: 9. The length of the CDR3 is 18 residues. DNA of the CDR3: TGTGCCAGCAGTCTGAGTACTGGACTAGCGGGAGCCTACAATGAGCAGTTCTTC. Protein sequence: CASSLSTGLAGAYNEQFF.

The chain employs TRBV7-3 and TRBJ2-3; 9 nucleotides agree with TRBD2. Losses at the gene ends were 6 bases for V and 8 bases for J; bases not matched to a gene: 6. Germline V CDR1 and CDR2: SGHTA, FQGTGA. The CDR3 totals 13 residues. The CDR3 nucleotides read TGTGCCAGCAGGCTAGCGGGAACGGGTACGCAGTATTTT. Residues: CASRLAGTGTQYF. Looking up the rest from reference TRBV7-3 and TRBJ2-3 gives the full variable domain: GAGVSQTPSNKVTEKGKYVELRCDPISGHTALYWYRQSLGQGPEFLIYFQGTGAADDSGLPNDRFFAVRPEGSVSTLKIQRTERGDSAVYLCASRLAGTGTQYFGPGTRLTVL.

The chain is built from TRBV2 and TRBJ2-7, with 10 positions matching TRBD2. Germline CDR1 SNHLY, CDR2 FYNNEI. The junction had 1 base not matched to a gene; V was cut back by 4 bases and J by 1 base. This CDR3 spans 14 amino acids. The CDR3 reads CASSVAGGSYEQYF. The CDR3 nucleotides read TGTGCCAGCAGTGTAGCGGGAGGATCCTACGAGCAGTACTTC.

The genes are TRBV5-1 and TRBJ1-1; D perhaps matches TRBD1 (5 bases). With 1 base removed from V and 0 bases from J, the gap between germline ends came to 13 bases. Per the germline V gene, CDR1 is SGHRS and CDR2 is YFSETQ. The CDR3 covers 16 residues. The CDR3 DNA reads TGCGCCAGCAGCTTGACAGGCGATTTAATGAACACTGAAGCTTTCTTT. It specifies CASSLTGDLMNTEAFF.